One sample yielded the 25 T cell receptor beta chains listed below, sequenced in a study of T cell responses to AZD1222 COVID-19 vaccine. Sequencing used immunoSEQ multiplex PCR; TCRdb keeps in-frame clones, though not all of them. The table records tens of thousands of clones, roughly 90% of them present only once. Sample: peripheral blood, taken 28 days after the second AZD1222 dose. Receptors originate from an adult who received the AZD1222 COVID-19 vaccine.

The chain is built from TRBV7-9 and TRBJ2-1, with D possibly called TRBD1 or TRBD2 (5 bases each). Germline CDR1 is SEHNR and CDR2 is FQNEAQ (reference sequence). V was cut by 5 bases and J by 5 bases, with 19 bases left in between. The CDR3 extends over 16 amino acids. CDR3 sequence reads: CASSPSLRDGNNEQFF. CDR3 nucleotide sequence: TGTGCCAGCAGCCCTTCGCTCAGGGACGGAAACAATGAGCAGTTCTTC. Variable domain in full (rest from reference TRBV7-9 and TRBJ2-1): DTGVSQNPRHKITKRGQNVTFRCDPISEHNRLYWYRQTLGQGPEFLTYFQNEAQLEKSRLLSDRFSAERPKGSFSTLEIQRTEQGDSAMYLCASSPSLRDGNNEQFFGPGTRLTVL.

The chain couples TRBV3-1 (or the pseudogene TRBV3-2) to TRBJ2-7; D uncertain. The CDR3 runs 12 residues. CDR1 is LGHDT and CDR2 is YNNKEL in the germline V gene (reference sequence). The V and J ends lost 5 bases and 2 bases respectively, with 7 bases between them. CDR3 region: CASSFFTYEQYF. In DNA, the CDR3 is TGTGCCAGCAGCTTCTTCACCTACGAGCAGTACTTC.

The J gene is TRBJ2-5, the V gene TRBV27; TRBD2 matches at 10 bases. This CDR3 contains 16 residues. Germline assignment: CDR1 MNHEY and CDR2 SMNVEV (reference sequence). Trimming took 6 bases from V and 4 from J; bases not matched to a gene: 11. CDR3 sequence reads: CASRSTSGIFRETQYF. The CDR3 coding sequence is TGTGCCAGCAGATCTACTAGCGGGATCTTTAGAGAGACCCAGTACTTC.

The V and J genes are TRBV11-2 and TRBJ2-3; 12 bases line up with TRBD2. Germline V gene data show CDR1 as SGHAT and CDR2 as FQNNGV. The CDR3 totals 16 residues. Trimming cost V 1 base and J 5 bases; bases outside gene matches: 4. The DNA of the CDR3 is TGTGCCAGCAGCTTAGGACTAGCGGGAGAGGAAGATACGCAGTATTTT. Its translation is CASSLGLAGEEDTQYF.

V usage is TRBV5-1 and J usage is TRBJ2-3, with D maybe TRBD1 (5 bases). Germline V CDR1 and CDR2: SGHRS, YFSETQ. The CDR3 runs to 15 residues. V gave up 0 bases and J gave up 4 bases, with 12 bases separating them. The CDR3 sequence is CASSLALQGPDTQYF. CDR3 nucleotide sequence: TGCGCCAGCAGCTTGGCCTTGCAGGGCCCAGATACGCAGTATTTT.

The V gene is TRBV19, the J gene TRBJ1-1; D is uncertain. Trimming took off 1 base at V and 1 base at J, with 10 bases between the two ends. The CDR3 covers 15 residues. CDR1 LNHDA and CDR2 SQIVND come from the germline V gene (reference sequence). The CDR3: CASSIGSAGNTEAFF. CDR3 nucleotide sequence: TGTGCCAGTAGTATAGGATCGGCCGGGAACACTGAAGCTTTCTTT.

The J gene is TRBJ2-2, the V gene TRBV11-3, with 8 bases identical to TRBD2. V shed 2 bases and J 4 bases; nucleotides not matched to a gene: 6. CDR1 is SGHNT, CDR2 YENEEA, per germline. The CDR3 is made up of 16 amino acids. Here the CDR3 reads CASSLQAGAVTGELFF. In DNA form, the CDR3 reads TGTGCCAGCAGCTTACAAGCGGGAGCGGTCACCGGGGAGCTGTTTTTT.

The V gene is TRBV19, the J gene TRBJ2-7; the D gene is possibly TRBD1 (6 bases). The CDR3 extends over 15 amino acids. Trimming took off 5 bases at V and 0 bases at J, with 14 bases between the two ends. Germline values: CDR1 LNHDA, CDR2 SQIVND (reference sequence). The CDR3 loop reads CASSPRQASSYEQYF. The DNA for the CDR3 is TGTGCCAGTAGTCCAAGACAGGCGAGCTCCTACGAGCAGTACTTC.

This chain uses TRBV18 with TRBJ2-5; TRBD2 agrees at 14 bases. Unmatched junction bases numbered 6, after V lost 3 bases and J lost 9 bases. Per the germline V gene, CDR1 is KGHSH and CDR2 is LQKENI. This CDR3 region has 15 residues. In nucleotides, the CDR3 is TGTGCCAGCTCACCGGGGACTAGCGGGAGTAGGGCCCAGTACTTC. This codes for CASSPGTSGSRAQYF.

The chain joins TRBV5-1 to TRBJ1-2; TRBD1 aligns across 7 bases. With 0 bases clipped from V and 0 bases from J, the junction kept 11 bases outside the gene matches. The CDR3 covers 18 residues. Germline V gene data show CDR1 as SGHRS and CDR2 as YFSETQ. CDR3 sequence (DNA): TGCGCCAGCAGCTTGGCGGCTGACGGACAGGCCTCTAACTATGGCTACACCTTC. Protein sequence: CASSLAADGQASNYGYTF.

This clone was picked up one time. Other DNA sequences from this sample encode an identical CDR3 as well. For the CDR3, the DNA is TGTGCCAGTAGTAATCAGGGGAGGACAGATACGCAGTATTTT. Protein: CASSNQGRTDTQYF. The chain employs TRBV19 and TRBJ2-3, with D perhaps being TRBD1 or TRBD2 (6 bases each). Per germline, CDR1 LNHDA and CDR2 SQIVND (reference sequence). The CDR3 has 14 amino acids. The ends were cut back, 4 bases at V and 3 bases at J, with 11 bases in the middle.

The chain joins TRBV29-1 to TRBJ1-5; D remains ambiguous. Trimming cost V 4 bases and J 4 bases, with 8 bases left between them. The CDR3 is 12 amino acids. Germline assignment: CDR1 SQVTM and CDR2 ANQGSEA. The chain's CDR3 is CSVGAANQPQHF. The CDR3 DNA follows: TGCAGCGTTGGGGCAGCTAATCAGCCCCAGCATTTT.

As concerns this clone: Other DNA sequences in the sample encode the same CDR3. The J gene is TRBJ2-7, the V gene TRBV3-1 (or the pseudogene TRBV3-2); D remains ambiguous. Germline values: CDR1 LGHDT, CDR2 YNNKEL (reference sequence). The V and J ends lost 3 bases and 3 bases respectively, with 3 bases between them. The CDR3 length is 11 residues. Here the CDR3 DNA reads TGTGCCAGCAGCCAGGGCTACGAGCAGTACTTC. It specifies CASSQGYEQYF.

This clone came up a few times. In nucleotides, the CDR3 is TGTGCCAGCAGCTTTGATTCTTCCTTAAGCCCGAACACTGAAGCTTTCTTT. It specifies CASSFDSSLSPNTEAFF. The V and J genes are TRBV7-9 and TRBJ1-1, with D uncertain. The CDR3 totals 17 residues. Looked up from germline, CDR1 is SEHNR and CDR2 is FQNEAQ (reference sequence). Trimming left V 3 bases short and J 1 base short, with 18 bases between.

The rearrangement uses TRBV5-1 and TRBJ1-5; 9 bases align to TRBD1. The CDR3 sequence is 17 residues long. Germline V gene lookup returns CDR1 SGHRS and CDR2 YFSETQ. Trimming cost V 3 bases and J 7 bases; bases outside gene matches: 14. The CDR3 is CASSSLPQGASGQPQHF. The CDR3 coding sequence is TGCGCCAGCAGCTCGCTACCACAGGGGGCTTCGGGCCAGCCCCAGCATTTT.

The chain carries TRBV14 and TRBJ2-7; D might be TRBD2 (6 bases). V was trimmed by 1 base and J by 7 bases, leaving 14 bases between them. The CDR3 has 14 residues. The germline V gene encodes CDR1 SGHDN and CDR2 FVKESK. This CDR3 is CASSQAPGVGEQYF. DNA of the CDR3: TGTGCCAGCAGCCAAGCCCCGGGGGTCGGGGAGCAGTACTTC. Full variable domain (remainder filled in from reference TRBV14 and TRBJ2-7): EAGVTQFPSHSVIEKGQTVTLRCDPISGHDNLYWYRRVMGKEIKFLLHFVKESKQDESGMPNNRFLAERTGGTYSTLKVQPAELEDSGVYFCASSQAPGVGEQYFGPGTRLTVT.

This rearrangement joins TRBV6-4 to TRBJ2-1, with D perhaps matching TRBD1 (6 bases). This CDR3 region has 14 residues. Germline loops: CDR1 MRHNA, CDR2 SNTAGT. Trimming removed 0 bases from V and 7 bases from J, with 10 bases in between. CDR3: CASSDSWGLNEQFF. CDR3 DNA sequence: TGTGCCAGCAGTGACTCGTGGGGGCTAAATGAGCAGTTCTTC.

In DNA form, the CDR3 reads TGCGCCAGCAGCCAAGGAGCGGGAGGCTACAATGAGCAGTTCTTC. It specifies CASSQGAGGYNEQFF. The chain carries TRBV4-3 and TRBJ2-1; TRBD2 aligns across 9 bases. Germline V gives CDR1 LGHNA, CDR2 YSLEER. The CDR3 is 15 residues long. Trimming cost V 1 base and J 3 bases; bases outside gene matches: 1.

CDR3 bases: TGTGCCAGCAGCCAGGGGGATGGCGGGAACTACGAGCAGTACTTC. Translated: CASSQGDGGNYEQYF. The chain uses TRBV4-2 and TRBJ2-7, with D perhaps matching TRBD2 (6 bases). CDR3 length: 15 residues. Trimming took off 3 bases at V and 3 bases at J, with 15 bases between the two ends. CDR1 and CDR2 (germline): LGHNA, YNFKEQ.

V is TRBV30 and J is TRBJ2-7; possibly TRBD2 for D (6 bases). The CDR3 loop spans 16 amino acids. V lost 3 bases and J lost 3, with 21 bases in between. CDR1 GTSNPN and CDR2 SVGIG come from the germline V gene (reference sequence). The CDR3 is CAWRGRPGLGIYEQYF. The CDR3 nucleotides are TGTGCCTGGAGGGGAAGACCGGGACTTGGCATCTACGAGCAGTACTTC.

The V and J genes are TRBV6-2 or TRBV6-3 and TRBJ2-7; D may be TRBD2 (5 bases). In germline, CDR1 is MNHEY, CDR2 SVGEGT. The CDR3 totals 12 residues. V was cut by 5 bases and J by 4 bases, with 9 bases left in between. CDR3 amino acids: CASSDYLYEQYF. For the CDR3, the DNA is TGTGCCAGCAGTGACTACTTATACGAGCAGTACTTC.

The chain recombines TRBV15 with TRBJ1-2; no clear D. The V end was cut by 0 bases, the J end by 0 bases, with 8 bases between. Germline CDR1 and CDR2: LNHNV and YYDKDF (reference sequence). This CDR3 has 15 residues. Here the CDR3 DNA reads TGTGCCACCAGCAGAGATCAGCCAGCTAACTATGGCTACACCTTC. Translated: CATSRDQPANYGYTF.

This chain uses TRBV25-1 with TRBJ1-1; 10 nucleotides align to TRBD1. CDR1 is MGHDK and CDR2 is SYGVNS in the germline V gene. This CDR3 has 16 residues. Trimming cost V 6 bases and J 0 bases; bases outside gene matches: 7. The CDR3: CASRRTGGLMNTEAFF. For the CDR3, the DNA is TGTGCCAGCAGAAGGACAGGGGGTCTGATGAACACTGAAGCTTTCTTT.

The V gene is TRBV7-6, the J gene TRBJ1-5; D is perhaps TRBD1 (5 bases). The CDR3 runs to 15 residues. CDR1 and CDR2 (germline): SGHVS, FNYEAQ. Trimming left V 3 bases short and J 2 bases short, with 11 bases between. CDR3 sequence: CASSLGPLGNQPQHF. CDR3 nucleotides: TGTGCCAGCAGCTTGGGACCCTTGGGCAATCAGCCCCAGCATTTT.

V and J are TRBV19 and TRBJ2-1; 7 nucleotides align to TRBD2. This CDR3 has 14 amino acids. V lost 5 bases and J lost 5; bases outside the gene matches: 6. Per germline, CDR1 LNHDA and CDR2 SQIVND (reference sequence). In DNA form, the CDR3 reads TGTGCCAGTAGTCGAGCGGGACCTAACAATGAGCAGTTCTTC. This translates into CASSRAGPNNEQFF.